These T cell receptor beta chains were read from a single sample in a study of T cell clusters in autoimmune cytopenias. TCRdb reprocessed the multiplex PCR reads and reports one entry per CDR3 protein, with no DNA. The record lists roughly 6,800 distinct CDR3 sequences, of which the ten most abundant hold less than 40%. A further study also used this sample, focusing on T cell repertoires in aging, cancer and after chemotherapy.

The material sequenced was peripheral blood. These receptors were obtained from a human donor in good health. CDR3s include the opening cysteine and the closing phenylalanine or tryptophan. Each record gives: clone size, J gene, V gene, CDR3 protein. Clone size is stated in some rows and not others, as once, few, many or a class when expanded.

size: .; J: TRBJ1-2; V: TRBV30; CDR3: CAWRRTDSYGYTF
size: medium-sized; J: TRBJ2-3; V: TRBV29-1; CDR3: CSVEVSGTGTDTQYF
size: medium-sized; J: TRBJ2-2; V: TRBV19; CDR3: CASSTYTAGELFF
size: .; J: TRBJ1-2; V: TRBV7-9; CDR3: CASSSGQGDGYTF
size: .; J: TRBJ2-1; V: TRBV13; CDR3: CASSLEGLSYNEQFF
size: medium-sized; J: TRBJ1-3; V: TRBV6-5; CDR3: CASSKQGSGNTIYF
size: .; J: TRBJ2-1; V: TRBV6-1; CDR3: CASSVGGHRNEQFF
size: .; J: TRBJ1-2; V: TRBV29-1; CDR3: CSVGGAAAYGYTF
size: .; J: TRBJ2-2; V: TRBV20-1; CDR3: CSAWQGHGELFF
size: .; J: TRBJ1-1; V: TRBV19; CDR3: CASSNRVGAFF
size: .; J: TRBJ1-4; V: TRBV18; CDR3: CASSRGRDEKLFF
size: .; J: TRBJ2-1; V: TRBV5-6; CDR3: CASSTGQGTGNEQFF
size: .; J: TRBJ2-1; V: TRBV5-6; CDR3: CASSLVARGLDDEQFF
size: .; J: TRBJ2-2; V: TRBV13; CDR3: CASSLVVWTSATGELFF
size: .; J: TRBJ2-3; V: TRBV6-2/TRBV6-3; CDR3: CASTGQHTDTQYF
size: .; J: TRBJ2-5; V: TRBV5-6; CDR3: CASSSGDRLQETQYF
size: .; J: TRBJ2-1; V: TRBV11-2; CDR3: CASSLVSNEQFF
size: .; J: TRBJ2-7; V: TRBV30; CDR3: CAWNLWSSSEQYF
size: large; J: TRBJ2-2; V: TRBV29-1; CDR3: CSVEVGGSTGELFF
size: medium-sized; J: TRBJ2-2; V: TRBV29-1; CDR3: CSVALVNTGELFF
size: .; J: TRBJ1-5; V: TRBV19; CDR3: CASKNTGTSNQPQHF
size: medium-sized; J: TRBJ2-3; V: TRBV24-1; CDR3: CATSENREVDTQYF
size: large; J: TRBJ2-1; V: TRBV29-1; CDR3: CSVAASDEQFF